Each of the 5 T cell receptor beta chains below was sequenced from the same sample in a study of blood T cell repertoires in COVID-19. TCRdb's table, derived via immunoSEQ multiplex PCR, lists solely in-frame clones and lacks some. The data show roughly 180,000 clones, about 81% seen once. The specimen was peripheral blood. Receptors were obtained from a woman older than 75 with COVID-19, enrolled during active disease.

The rearrangement links TRBV2 to TRBJ2-3; the D gene is possibly TRBD2 (5 bases). V lost 7 bases and J 1 base, leaving 12 bases between the germline ends. Germline-derived CDR1 and CDR2 are SNHLY and FYNNEI. This CDR3 contains 14 residues. The CDR3 region has the DNA TGTGCCAGCATATTCGAAGCGGGCACAGATACGCAGTATTTT. It specifies CASIFEAGTDTQYF. Variable domain in full (rest from reference TRBV2 and TRBJ2-3): EPEVTQTPSHQVTQMGQEVILRCVPISNHLYFYWYRQILGQKVEFLVSFYNNEISEKSEIFDDQFSVERPDGSNFTLKIRSTKLEDSAMYFCASIFEAGTDTQYFGPGTRLTVL.

The chain recombines TRBV13 with TRBJ2-6, with D perhaps TRBD1 (6 bases). The CDR3 has 17 amino acids. V dropped 0 bases and J dropped 0 bases, with 9 bases sitting between them. The germline CDR1 and CDR2 sequences are PRHDT and FYEKMQ (reference sequence). CDR3 loop: CASSLGGHLSGANVLTF. Written as DNA, the CDR3 is TGTGCCAGCAGCTTAGGGGGACACCTCTCTGGGGCCAACGTCCTGACTTTC.

The sample holds a few counts of this clone. This sample includes further DNA sequences coding for the same CDR3. The J gene is TRBJ1-1, the V gene TRBV7-9; D is unresolved. Germline CDR1 is SEHNR and CDR2 is FQNEAQ (reference sequence). The ends were cut back, 4 bases at V and 3 bases at J, with 3 bases in the middle. This CDR3 has 11 amino acids. The CDR3 sequence is CASSSYTEAFF. DNA of the CDR3: TGTGCCAGCAGCTCTTACACTGAAGCTTTCTTT.

The V call is TRBV10-3, the J call TRBJ2-3, with 9 positions matching TRBD2. The V and J ends lost 10 bases and 12 bases, in that order; junction bases with no gene match: 17. Germline CDR1 is ENHRY and CDR2 is SYGVKD. This CDR3 spans 14 amino acids. The chain's CDR3 is CATSGGTRRGPQYF. The CDR3 DNA is TGTGCCACCAGCGGGGGGACTAGGAGGGGCCCACAGTATTTT.

This clone has only one observation. The V call is TRBV5-1, the J call TRBJ2-3; TRBD2 agrees at 11 bases. CDR3 size: 16 residues. V gave up 4 bases and J gave up 5 bases; unmatched junction bases: 9. Looked up from germline, CDR1 is SGHRS and CDR2 is YFSETQ. The DNA of the CDR3 is TGCGCCAGCAGCCTCGGCCAGACTAGCGGGATAGATACGCAGTATTTT. Translating it yields CASSLGQTSGIDTQYF.